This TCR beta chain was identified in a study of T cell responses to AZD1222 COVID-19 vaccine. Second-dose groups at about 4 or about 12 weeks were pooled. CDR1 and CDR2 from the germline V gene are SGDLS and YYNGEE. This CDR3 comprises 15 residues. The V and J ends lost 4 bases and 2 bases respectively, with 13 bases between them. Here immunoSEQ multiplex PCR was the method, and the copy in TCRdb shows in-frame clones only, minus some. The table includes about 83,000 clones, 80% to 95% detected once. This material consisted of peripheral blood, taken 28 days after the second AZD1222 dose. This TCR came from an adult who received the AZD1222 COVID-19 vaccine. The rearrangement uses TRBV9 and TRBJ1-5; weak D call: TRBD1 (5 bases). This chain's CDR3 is CASSSGGGGNQPQHF. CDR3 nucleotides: TGTGCCAGCAGCAGCGGGGGAGGGGGCAATCAGCCCCAGCATTTT.